These T cell receptor beta chains were read from a single sample in a study of identical twins. TCRdb fed the 5' RACE reads into MiXCR, producing one record per CDR3 protein. The sample yields roughly 1.6 million distinct CDR3 sequences, roughly a third seen once. Sequenced material: cord blood. These receptors originate from a newborn girl in good health. CDR3s include the opening cysteine and the closing phenylalanine or tryptophan. Fields, in order: D gene, J gene, V gene, clone size, CDR3 length, CDR3 DNA, CDR3 protein. The D gene is left open where the match is weak. Size tells how often a clone was seen (once, few, many) or the class of an expanded clone, and some rows leave it out.

D: .
J: TRBJ2-3
V: TRBV5-1
size: few
length: 16
DNA: TGCGCCAGCAGCTACGGACAGCCCTCTAGCACAGATACGCAGTATTTT
CDR3: CASSYGQPSSTDTQYF

D: .
J: TRBJ1-1
V: TRBV27
size: .
length: 18
DNA: TGTGCCAGCAGTTTATCGTTGGGGGCGCCTCACCTGAACACTGAAGCTTTCTTT
CDR3: CASSLSLGAPHLNTEAFF

D: .
J: TRBJ2-1
V: TRBV5-1
size: few
length: 13
DNA: TGCGCCAGCAGCTCCGGAGCGGTCGATGAGCAGTTCTTC
CDR3: CASSSGAVDEQFF

D: .
J: TRBJ2-7
V: TRBV4-1
size: .
length: 14
DNA: TGCGCCAGCAGCCAAGGGACACCCTCTGGCGAGCAGTACTTC
CDR3: CASSQGTPSGEQYF

D: .
J: TRBJ2-7
V: TRBV21-1
size: few
length: 13
DNA: TGTGCCAGCAGGAACGGGAGCTCCTACGAGCAGTACTTC
CDR3: CASRNGSSYEQYF

D: .
J: TRBJ2-1
V: TRBV10-3
size: .
length: 13
DNA: TGTGCCATCACGGGTAGCTTCTACAATGAGCAGTTCTTC
CDR3: CAITGSFYNEQFF

D: TRBD2
J: TRBJ2-7
V: TRBV9
size: few
length: 16
DNA: TGTGCCAGCAGCGTAGGGGTGGGAGGGCCTATCTACGAGCAGTACTTC
CDR3: CASSVGVGGPIYEQYF

D: TRBD1
J: TRBJ2-3
V: TRBV2
size: .
length: 16
DNA: TGTGCCAGCAGTGTATACGGGACAGTAAGCACAGATACGCAGTATTTT
CDR3: CASSVYGTVSTDTQYF

D: TRBD2
J: TRBJ2-1
V: TRBV28
size: .
length: 16
DNA: TGTGCCAGCAGCTCCCTCGGGAGGCCACCCAACAATGAGCAGTTCTTC
CDR3: CASSSLGRPPNNEQFF

D: .
J: TRBJ1-4
V: TRBV10-3
size: .
length: 15
DNA: TGTGCCATCAGTGACGGGAGTTCCTACAATGAAAAACTGTTTTTT
CDR3: CAISDGSSYNEKLFF

D: .
J: TRBJ2-1
V: TRBV3-1
size: few
length: 16
DNA: TGTGCCAGCAGCCAAAGGTTCCAGGGCCACTACAATGAGCAGTTCTTC
CDR3: CASSQRFQGHYNEQFF

D: TRBD1
J: TRBJ1-6
V: TRBV12-3/TRBV12-4
size: few
length: 15
DNA: TGTGCCAGCAGGGTTGGGACAGGAGGTAATTCACCCCTCCACTTT
CDR3: CASRVGTGGNSPLHF

D: .
J: TRBJ2-1
V: TRBV5-1
size: few
length: 15
DNA: TGCGCCAGCAGCTTCCAGCGGGCCTCCTACAATGAGCAGTTCTTC
CDR3: CASSFQRASYNEQFF